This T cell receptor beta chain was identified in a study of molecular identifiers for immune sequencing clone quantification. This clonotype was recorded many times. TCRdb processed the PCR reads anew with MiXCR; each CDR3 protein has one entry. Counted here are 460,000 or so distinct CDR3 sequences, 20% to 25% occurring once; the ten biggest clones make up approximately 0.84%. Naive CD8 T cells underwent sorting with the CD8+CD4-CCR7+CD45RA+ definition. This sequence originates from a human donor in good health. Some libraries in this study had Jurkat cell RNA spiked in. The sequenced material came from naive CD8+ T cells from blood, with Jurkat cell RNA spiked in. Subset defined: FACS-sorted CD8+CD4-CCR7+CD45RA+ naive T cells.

CDR3 nucleotide sequence: TGTGCCAGCGGACATTACACAGATACGCAGTATTTT. It is translated as CASGHYTDTQYF. The gene calls are TRBV9 and TRBJ2-3, with D maybe TRBD1 (5 bases). V lost 7 bases to trimming and J lost 2 bases, with 8 bases between them. CDR1 SGDLS and CDR2 YYNGEE come from the germline V gene. The CDR3 has 12 amino acids.